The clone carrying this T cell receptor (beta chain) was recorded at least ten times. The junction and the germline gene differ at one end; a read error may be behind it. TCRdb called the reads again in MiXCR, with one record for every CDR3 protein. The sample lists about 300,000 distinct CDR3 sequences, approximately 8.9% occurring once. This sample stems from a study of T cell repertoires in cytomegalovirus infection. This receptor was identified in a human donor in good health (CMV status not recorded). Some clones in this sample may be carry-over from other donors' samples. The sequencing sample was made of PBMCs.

Written as DNA, the CDR3 is TGTGCTAGCAGCTTAGCCCCCAGCGGGGGGGCGTCCCACAATGAGCAGTTCTTC. It encodes CASSLAPSGGASHNEQFF. The genes are TRBV7-7 and TRBJ2-1; 10 bases line up with TRBD2. CDR3 length: 18 residues. Germline V gene sequence: CDR1 SSHAT, CDR2 FNYEAQ (reference sequence).